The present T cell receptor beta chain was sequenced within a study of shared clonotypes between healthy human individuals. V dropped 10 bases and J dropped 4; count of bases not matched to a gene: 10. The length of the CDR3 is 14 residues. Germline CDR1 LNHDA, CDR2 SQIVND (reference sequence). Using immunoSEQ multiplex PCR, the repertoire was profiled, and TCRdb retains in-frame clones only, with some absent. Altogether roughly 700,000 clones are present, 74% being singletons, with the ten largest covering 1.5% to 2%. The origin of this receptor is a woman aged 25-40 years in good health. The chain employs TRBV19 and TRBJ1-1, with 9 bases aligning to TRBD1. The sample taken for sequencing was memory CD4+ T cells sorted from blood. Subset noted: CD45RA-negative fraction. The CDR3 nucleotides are TGTGCCATCAGGACAGGGGAGGGTGCCACTGAAGCTTTCTTT. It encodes CAIRTGEGATEAFF. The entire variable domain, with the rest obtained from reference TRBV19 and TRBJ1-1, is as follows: DGGITQSPKYLFRKEGQNVTLSCEQNLNHDAMYWYRQDPGQGLRLIYYSQIVNDFQKGDIAEGYSVSREKKESFPLTVTSAQKNPTAFYLCAIRTGEGATEAFFGQGTRLTVV.